Listed here is a single TCR beta chain. Its binding antigen is unknown. No qualities accompany the bases; no much larger clone lies one base away. The data originate from a study of control samples from healthy donors and cancer patients (dated by TCRdb to 2020 to 2021). The CDR3 covers 15 residues, taking in both the cysteine and the phenylalanine. Just CDR3 DNA is preserved here, 45 bases in frame from base 1. Cut back by 5 bases and 4 bases, the V and J ends lie 17 bases apart. As encoded in the germline V gene, CDR1 is SGHTA while CDR2 is FQGNSA. Library prep was done by the immunoSEQ multiplex PCR assay. TCRdb mirrors the immuneACCESS table, restricted to in-frame sequences. Some clones are absent from its copies; in checked studies, under half trace to an unresolved V gene, and the reason for the others is unknown. The sample table lists 150,000 or so clones, over 85% of them with a count of one. Together, the top ten hold approximately 8% of the sample.

This receptor chain uses TRBV7-2 and TRBJ1-1; the D gene cannot be resolved reliably. What was sequenced was blood. The source of this sequence is a woman aged 35 to 49 in good health. The nucleotides are TGTGCCAGCAGCCTTGGACTCAGGTGGGGCACTGAAGCTTTCTTT. This yields the protein CASSLGLRWGTEAFF.